The 13 T cell receptor beta chains reported below all come from one sample, sequenced in a study of control samples from healthy donors and cancer patients. The data were produced by immunoSEQ multiplex PCR, yet TCRdb's version contains in-frame clones alone and is incomplete. Of 100,000 to 150,000 clones in the sample, 80% to 95% are singletons; the top ten hold roughly 2.1%. Sequencing used blood. These receptors originate from a woman aged 50 to 65 in good health.

This clone appeared a single time. This chain uses TRBV27 with TRBJ2-3, with unresolved D. This CDR3 has 15 amino acids. The V end was cut by 0 bases, the J end by 5 bases, with 12 bases between. CDR1 and CDR2 (germline): MNHEY, SMNVEV (reference sequence). Here the CDR3 DNA reads TGTGCCAGCAGTTTATCGGGGTCGGCAGGAGATACGCAGTATTTT. Translated, it gives CASSLSGSAGDTQYF.

This clone was detected once. CDR3 sequence (DNA): TGTGCCAGCAGTAGGGAGGTAGGGGCGACTGAAGCTTTCTTT. Amino acids: CASSREVGATEAFF. The V call is TRBV2, the J call TRBJ1-1; possible D gene TRBD1, 5 bases. V was pared by 5 bases and J by 5 bases, with 15 bases between. From germline, CDR1 is SNHLY and CDR2 FYNNEI. There are 14 residues in the CDR3.

V gene TRBV6-5 combines with J gene TRBJ1-2; D ambiguous. Germline loops: CDR1 MNHEY, CDR2 SVGAGI. V lost 4 bases and J lost 1, with 7 bases in between. CDR3 length: 13 amino acids. The CDR3 here is CASSFSFNYGYTF. The CDR3 DNA is TGTGCCAGCAGTTTCAGCTTTAACTATGGCTACACCTTC.

This clone is a singleton in its sample. The V call is TRBV2, the J call TRBJ2-5; 7 bases map to TRBD1. The length of the CDR3 is 14 residues. Germline CDR1 reads SNHLY; CDR2 reads FYNNEI. Trimming cost V 8 bases and J 4 bases; bases outside gene matches: 10. The CDR3 DNA sequence: TGTGCCAGCGGGGGCAGGGGGAAAGGAGAGACCCAGTACTTC. It is translated as CASGGRGKGETQYF.

V gene TRBV19 combines with J gene TRBJ1-2; the D gene is possibly TRBD1 (5 bases). The CDR3 consists of 13 residues. Between the trimmed V and J ends, which lost 0 bases and 8 bases, there was a span of 10 bases. CDR1 LNHDA and CDR2 SQIVND come from the germline V gene (reference sequence). The CDR3 loop reads CASSIDRRGGYTF. The DNA of the CDR3 is TGTGCCAGTAGTATAGACCGAAGGGGAGGCTACACCTTC.

V usage is TRBV19 and J usage is TRBJ2-7; a weak D match, TRBD2 (6 bases). Trimming pared 3 bases from V and 3 bases from J, leaving 9 bases between. Per the germline V gene, CDR1 is LNHDA and CDR2 is SQIVND (reference sequence). The CDR3 is 13 amino acids. The CDR3 region is CASSMYGGYEQYF. In DNA form, the CDR3 reads TGTGCCAGTAGTATGTACGGGGGCTACGAGCAGTACTTC.

The chain employs TRBV10-3 and TRBJ2-7; 8 bases are shared with TRBD1. Germline values: CDR1 ENHRY, CDR2 SYGVKD. The CDR3 runs to 17 residues. Unmatched junction bases numbered 18, after V lost 6 bases and J lost 5 bases. CDR3 protein: CAISESNRGRSVHEQYF. The CDR3 DNA sequence: TGTGCCATCAGCGAAAGTAACAGGGGGAGGAGTGTTCACGAGCAGTACTTC.

This chain connects TRBV7-8 to TRBJ1-1; D is perhaps TRBD1 (6 bases). The CDR3 loop spans 16 amino acids. Germline V gives CDR1 SGHVS, CDR2 FQNEAQ. Trimming pared 0 bases from V and 3 bases from J, leaving 14 bases between. This CDR3 reads CASSLAKRGRDTEAFF. DNA for the CDR3: TGTGCCAGCAGCTTAGCCAAAAGGGGGAGGGACACTGAAGCTTTCTTT.

The rearrangement links TRBV5-1 to TRBJ1-1; D unclear. Trimming stripped 7 bases from V and 3 bases from J, with 7 bases between. From germline, CDR1 is SGHRS and CDR2 YFSETQ. This CDR3 has 11 amino acids. Written as DNA, the CDR3 is TGCGCCAGCGCCCGGGACACTGAAGCTTTCTTT. Translation gives CASARDTEAFF.

This chain joins TRBV5-8 and TRBJ1-3, with D uncertain. The CDR3 loop spans 15 amino acids. V lost 0 bases, J lost 2 bases, and 9 bases lay in between. Germline values: CDR1 SGHTS, CDR2 YDEGEE. The DNA of the CDR3 is TGTGCCAGCAGCTTGGCAGGAGAAACTGGAAACACCATATATTTT. Protein sequence: CASSLAGETGNTIYF.

The chain recombines TRBV6-4 with TRBJ2-2; no clear D. Germline assignment: CDR1 MRHNA and CDR2 SNTAGT. V was trimmed by 4 bases and J by 7 bases, leaving 13 bases between them. The length of the CDR3 is 14 residues. In DNA form, the CDR3 reads TGTGCCAGCAGTGTACAACAGTTCAACGGGGAGCTGTTTTTT. Its protein product is CASSVQQFNGELFF.

This chain joins TRBV15 and TRBJ1-4; no definite D call. This CDR3 is built from 15 residues. Deletions cut 3 bases from V and 1 base from J, with 9 bases between. Germline loops: CDR1 LNHNV, CDR2 YYDKDF (reference sequence). CDR3 coding DNA: TGTGCCACCAGCAGCGACAAGGGAACTAATGAAAAACTGTTTTTT. Protein sequence: CATSSDKGTNEKLFF.

This chain uses TRBV7-9 with TRBJ1-2; possible D gene TRBD1, 5 bases. V dropped 2 bases and J dropped 6 bases, with 13 bases sitting between them. Per the germline V gene, CDR1 is SEHNR and CDR2 is FQNEAQ (reference sequence). This CDR3 is built from 14 residues. The CDR3 sequence: CASSLRTGGDGYTF. CDR3 DNA sequence: TGTGCCAGCAGCTTAAGGACCGGGGGGGATGGCTACACCTTC.